A selection of T cell receptor beta chains follows, all from one sample in a study of identical twins. One entry per CDR3 protein results from TCRdb running MiXCR on the 5' RACE reads. The repertoire has roughly 710,000 distinct CDR3 sequences, over 5% of them found once; the top ten carry 1.5% to 2%. Sequences were obtained from naive T cells sorted from blood. The receptors shown here come from a man between 18 and 29 years old in good health. CDR3s include the opening cysteine and the closing phenylalanine or tryptophan. D genes are given only for firm matches. Size is omitted from some rows. Given values are once, few, many or a class for expanded clones.

V gene,J gene,D gene,clone size,CDR3 protein,CDR3 DNA
TRBV6-2/TRBV6-3,TRBJ2-1,TRBD2,few,CASSYAGGPENEQFF,TGTGCCAGCAGTTACGCGGGAGGGCCTGAAAATGAGCAGTTCTTC
TRBV29-1,TRBJ2-2,TRBD2,many,CSVHGRAGELFF,TGCAGCGTTCACGGGAGGGCCGGGGAGCTGTTTTTT
TRBV4-2,TRBJ2-1,.,.,CASSQELRPEGHEQFF,TGTGCCAGCAGCCAAGAACTGAGGCCGGAGGGGCATGAGCAGTTCTTC
TRBV6-1,TRBJ2-2,.,.,CASSGELFF,TGTGCCAGTTCCGGGGAGCTGTTTTTT
TRBV6-6,TRBJ2-1,.,many,CAIADQYNEQFF,TGTGCCATCGCCGACCAGTACAATGAGCAGTTCTTC
TRBV18,TRBJ2-7,TRBD1,few,CASSLRDRAHEQYF,TGTGCCAGCTCACTCCGGGACAGGGCCCACGAGCAGTACTTC
TRBV7-9,TRBJ1-1,TRBD1,.,CASSVDRGVATEAFF,TGTGCCAGCAGCGTGGACAGGGGGGTTGCCACTGAAGCTTTCTTT
TRBV3-1,TRBJ2-5,TRBD1,many,CASSLTGGGGETQYF,TGTGCCAGCAGCCTCACAGGGGGCGGTGGAGAGACCCAGTACTTC
TRBV7-9,TRBJ2-2,.,many,CASSLSGERTGELFF,TGTGCCAGCAGCCTTTCGGGGGAGCGCACCGGGGAGCTGTTTTTT
TRBV7-9,TRBJ2-7,TRBD1,many,CASSTRQGLVF,TGTGCCAGCAGTACAAGACAGGGTTTGGTCTTC
TRBV6-1,TRBJ1-2,.,.,CASGSQPWYGGYTF,TGTGCCAGCGGATCCCAACCTTGGTACGGAGGCTACACCTTC
TRBV6-1,TRBJ2-5,.,few,CASRLGGNQETQYF,TGTGCCAGCAGACTAGGCGGAAACCAAGAGACCCAGTACTTC
TRBV12-3/TRBV12-4,TRBJ2-5,.,many,CASRTQGQGETQYF,TGTGCCAGCAGGACACAGGGACAAGGAGAGACCCAGTACTTC
TRBV12-3/TRBV12-4,TRBJ2-1,TRBD2,few,CASSSQGTTYNEQFF,TGTGCCAGCAGTTCACAAGGGACTACCTACAATGAGCAGTTCTTC
TRBV14,TRBJ2-1,.,.,CASSHWEQPDNEQFF,TGTGCCAGCAGCCACTGGGAGCAGCCCGACAATGAGCAGTTCTTC
TRBV21-1,TRBJ1-2,.,many,CASSPRDSYGYTF,TGTGCCAGCAGCCCTCGGGACAGCTATGGCTACACCTTC
TRBV3-1,TRBJ2-7,TRBD1,many,CASSPIMGQKTYEQYF,TGTGCCAGCAGTCCTATAATGGGACAGAAGACCTACGAGCAGTACTTC
TRBV11-2,TRBJ2-2,.,.,CASSLLAPVGVNTGELFF,TGTGCCAGCAGCTTATTGGCCCCGGTGGGGGTTAACACCGGGGAGCTGTTTTTT